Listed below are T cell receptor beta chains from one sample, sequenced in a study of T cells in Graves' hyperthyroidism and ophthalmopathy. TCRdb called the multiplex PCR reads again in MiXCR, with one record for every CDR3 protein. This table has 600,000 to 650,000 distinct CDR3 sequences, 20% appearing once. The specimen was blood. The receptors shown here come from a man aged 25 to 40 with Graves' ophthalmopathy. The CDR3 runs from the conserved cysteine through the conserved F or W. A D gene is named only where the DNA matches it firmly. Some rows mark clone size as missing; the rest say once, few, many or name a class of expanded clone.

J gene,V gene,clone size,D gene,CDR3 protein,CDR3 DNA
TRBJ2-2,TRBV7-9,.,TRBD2,CASSPPTSGRGTGELFF,TGTGCCAGCAGCCCCCCTACTAGCGGGAGAGGGACCGGGGAGCTGTTTTTT
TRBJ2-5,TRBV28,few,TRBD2,CASSQSSGLAGGTQYF,TGTGCCAGCAGTCAATCCTCAGGACTAGCCGGCGGGACCCAGTACTTC
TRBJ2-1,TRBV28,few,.,CASVPPADHNEQFF,TGTGCCAGCGTCCCCCCGGCGGATCACAATGAGCAGTTCTTC
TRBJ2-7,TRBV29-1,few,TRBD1,CSVGDSSSYEQYF,TGCAGCGTCGGGGACAGTTCCTCCTACGAGCAGTACTTC
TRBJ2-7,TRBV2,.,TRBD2,CASGGTSGTGHEQYF,TGTGCCAGCGGGGGGACTAGCGGGACGGGACACGAGCAGTACTTC
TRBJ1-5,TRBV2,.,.,CASSEDGAQSQPQHF,TGTGCCAGCAGTGAAGATGGGGCGCAGAGTCAGCCCCAGCATTTT
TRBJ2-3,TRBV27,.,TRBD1,CASSPDDRVRVLDTQYF,TGTGCCAGCAGTCCCGACGACAGGGTGCGGGTCCTTGATACGCAGTATTTT
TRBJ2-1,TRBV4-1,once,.,CASSQTTGPPSYNEQFF,TGCGCCAGCAGCCAGACCACGGGACCCCCTTCCTACAATGAGCAGTTCTTC
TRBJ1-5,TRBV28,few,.,CASNRQSSNQPQHF,TGTGCCAGCAATCGGCAGTCTAGCAATCAGCCCCAGCATTTT
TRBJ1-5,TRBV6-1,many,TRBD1,CASSEDRYGDQPQHF,TGTGCCAGCAGTGAGGACAGGTATGGTGATCAGCCCCAGCATTTT
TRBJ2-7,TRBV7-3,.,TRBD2,CASSLGGGQAYEQYF,TGTGCCAGCAGCTTGGGGGGAGGGCAAGCCTACGAGCAGTACTTC
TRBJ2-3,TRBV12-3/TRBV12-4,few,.,CASSFDTQYF,TGTGCCAGCAGTTTCGATACGCAGTATTTT
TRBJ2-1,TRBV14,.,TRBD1,CASSQRDRHNEQFF,TGTGCCAGCAGCCAGCGGGACAGGCACAATGAGCAGTTCTTC
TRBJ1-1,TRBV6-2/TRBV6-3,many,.,CASSYLRNTEAFF,TGTGCCAGCAGTTACCTCAGGAACACTGAAGCTTTCTTT
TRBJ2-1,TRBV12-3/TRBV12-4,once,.,CASSLSMGDNEQFF,TGTGCCAGCAGTTTATCGATGGGGGACAATGAGCAGTTCTTC
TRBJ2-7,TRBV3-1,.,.,CASSQRSRVHEQYF,TGTGCCAGCAGCCAGCGGAGTCGGGTCCACGAGCAGTACTTC
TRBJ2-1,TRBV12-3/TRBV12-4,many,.,CASTSGGLVYNEQFF,TGTGCCAGCACCTCAGGGGGACTAGTCTACAATGAGCAGTTCTTC
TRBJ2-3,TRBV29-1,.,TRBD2,CSPGLLAGVDTQYF,TGCAGCCCGGGGCTGCTAGCGGGAGTCGATACGCAGTATTTT
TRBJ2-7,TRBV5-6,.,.,CASSFLSEQYF,TGTGCCAGCAGCTTTCTGTCGGAGCAGTACTTC
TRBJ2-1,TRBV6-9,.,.,CASKLITGVQSEQFF,TGTGCCAGCAAGCTAATAACGGGAGTACAATCTGAGCAGTTCTTC
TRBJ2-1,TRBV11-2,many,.,CASSSGQGLRYNEQFF,TGTGCCAGCAGCTCGGGTCAGGGCCTGAGGTACAATGAGCAGTTCTTC
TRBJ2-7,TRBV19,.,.,CASSGGYYEQYF,TGTGCCAGTAGTGGCGGCTACTACGAGCAGTACTTC
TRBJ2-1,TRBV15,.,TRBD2,CATSRVGGGYNEQFF,TGTGCCACCAGCAGAGTTGGCGGGGGTTACAATGAGCAGTTCTTC
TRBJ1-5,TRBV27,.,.,CASSQGSNRPQHF,TGTGCCAGCAGTCAGGGTAGCAATCGGCCCCAGCATTTT
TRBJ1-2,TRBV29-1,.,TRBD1,CSEGTDYGYTF,TGCAGCGAAGGGACAGACTATGGCTACACCTTC
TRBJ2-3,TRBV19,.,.,CASQEGLGTDTQYF,TGTGCCAGTCAGGAGGGCCTTGGCACAGATACGCAGTATTTT
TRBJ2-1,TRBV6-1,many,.,CASRMTGIAPYNEQFF,TGTGCCAGCAGAATGACAGGAATCGCGCCCTACAATGAGCAGTTCTTC
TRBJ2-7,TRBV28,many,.,CASSRLSLGQPKKNYEQYF,TGTGCCAGCAGCCGTCTTTCCCTCGGACAGCCAAAGAAGAATTACGAGCAGTACTTC
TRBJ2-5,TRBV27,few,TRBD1,CASAGTGGLETQYF,TGTGCCAGCGCTGGGACAGGGGGTTTGGAGACCCAGTACTTC
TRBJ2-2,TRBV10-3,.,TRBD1,CAISADRVGTGELFF,TGTGCCATCAGTGCGGACAGGGTCGGCACCGGGGAGCTGTTTTTT
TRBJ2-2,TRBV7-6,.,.,CASSYLVVTGELFF,TGTGCCAGCAGCTACCTTGTTGTCACCGGGGAGCTGTTTTTT
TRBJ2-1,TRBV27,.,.,CASTLRSFPGTNSVEQFF,TGTGCCAGCACCTTAAGGTCTTTTCCCGGGACCAACTCGGTTGAGCAGTTCTTC
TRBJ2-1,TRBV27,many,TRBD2,CASSFRAGGLGLGEQFF,TGTGCCAGCAGTTTCCGGGCCGGAGGACTAGGTCTAGGGGAGCAGTTCTTC